In this sample, the clone carrying this T cell receptor beta chain turned up once. The protocol was immunoSEQ multiplex PCR, while the TCRdb copy is restricted to in-frame clones and leaves out a portion. The sample has about 6,700 clones; approximately 80% are singletons. These data come from a study of neoadjuvant anti-PD-1 for oral cavity cancer. Per germline, CDR1 LGHNA and CDR2 YSLEER. This CDR3 is 16 amino acids long. V lost 3 bases to trimming and J lost 2 bases; unmatched junction nucleotides: 0. The J gene is TRBJ2-1, the V gene TRBV4-3, with TRBD2 identical over 14 bases. This sample comprised PBMCs, obtained before nivolumab (anti-PD-1) treatment. The receptor was derived from a person aged 35-79 years with oral cavity squamous cell carcinoma. The CDR3, as DNA: TGCGCCAGCAGCCAGACTAGCGGGGGGGCCTACAATGAGCAGTTCTTC. As protein: CASSQTSGGAYNEQFF.